This TCR beta chain originates from a study of cytomegalovirus exposure and HLA in healthy donors. 13 Jbeta primers and 60 Vbeta primers were used for the PCR. Libraries were prepared by immunoSEQ multiplex PCR; TCRdb keeps only in-frame clonotypes and omits some of them. The sample comprises about 200,000 clones, over 65% of which are singletons, and roughly a sixth rests with the top ten. CDR1 SGHRS and CDR2 YFSETQ come from the germline V gene. With V trimmed by 0 bases and J by 2 bases, 0 bases remained unmatched. The CDR3 runs 15 residues. Sequences were obtained from PBMCs. The chain couples TRBV5-1 to TRBJ2-1, with TRBD1 matching 9 bases. This receptor was obtained from a middle-aged man in good health and CMV-seronegative. CDR3 DNA sequence: TGCGCCAGCAGCTTGGGACAGGGGGCCTACAATGAGCAGTTCTTC. This translates into CASSLGQGAYNEQFF.